Listed here are 24 T cell receptor beta chains from one sample, sequenced in a study of blood T cell repertoires in COVID-19. Sequencing was performed with immunoSEQ multiplex PCR; in TCRdb, only in-frame clones are kept and a portion is missing. The table records some 69,000 clones, roughly 83% of them present only once. Sequencing used peripheral blood. These receptors came from an elderly man with active or convalescent COVID-19.

The chain links TRBV6-2 or TRBV6-3 to TRBJ1-5; 8 bases fit TRBD1. The junction had 2 bases not matched to a gene; V was cut back by 2 bases and J by 5 bases. The CDR3 length is 14 residues. Germline assignment: CDR1 MNHEY and CDR2 SVGEGT. CDR3 bases: TGTGCCAGCAGTTACGGACAGGGATATCAGCCCCAGCATTTT. This encodes CASSYGQGYQPQHF.

The J gene is TRBJ2-7, the V gene TRBV19, with 7 bases matching TRBD1. Germline CDR1 and CDR2: LNHDA and SQIVND (reference sequence). This CDR3 spans 13 amino acids. V shed 4 bases and J 1 base; nucleotides not matched to a gene: 1. CDR3 residues: CASSKGQSYEQYF. CDR3 bases: TGTGCCAGTAGTAAGGGACAGTCCTACGAGCAGTACTTC.

The V gene is TRBV12-5, the J gene TRBJ2-1; TRBD2 is a possible D gene (6 bases). CDR1 LGHNT and CDR2 FRNRAP come from the germline V gene. V was shortened by 2 bases and J by 2 bases, with 13 bases between the two germline ends. There are 16 residues in the CDR3. CDR3 region: CASGLTRTIPYNEQFF. CDR3 sequence (DNA): TGTGCTAGTGGTTTGACCCGGACTATCCCCTACAATGAGCAGTTCTTC.

The chain has TRBV30 and TRBJ1-4; D is perhaps TRBD1 (6 bases). Germline assignment: CDR1 GTSNPN and CDR2 SVGIG (reference sequence). V lost 0 bases, J lost 4 bases, and 12 bases lay in between. There are 15 residues in the CDR3. CDR3 loop: CAWSVLTGYNEKLFF. The CDR3 bases are TGTGCCTGGAGTGTACTAACAGGGTATAATGAAAAACTGTTTTTT.

The chain joins TRBV20-1 to TRBJ2-1, with TRBD2 matching over 11 bases. CDR3 length: 16 amino acids. CDR1 is DFQATT, CDR2 SNEGSKA, per germline (reference sequence). The V segment lost 3 bases and the J segment 9 bases; nucleotides outside the gene matches: 13. CDR3 DNA sequence: TGCAGTGCTAGTCCCCTAGCGGGAGGACCTAAGGGTGAGCAGTTCTTC. It yields the protein CSASPLAGGPKGEQFF.

The V gene is TRBV5-8, the J gene TRBJ2-6, with D uncertain. Looked up from germline, CDR1 is SGHTS and CDR2 is YDEGEE. There are 16 residues in the CDR3. V dropped 4 bases and J dropped 0 bases, with 11 bases sitting between them. CDR3 nucleotides: TGTGCCAGCAGCCTTAGACTGATCTCTGGGGCCAACGTCCTGACTTTC. Amino acids: CASSLRLISGANVLTF.

V gene TRBV19 combines with J gene TRBJ2-1; 7 bases are shared with TRBD1. The V gene end was trimmed by 5 bases and the J gene end by 4 bases; junction bases not matched to a gene: 8. In germline, CDR1 is LNHDA, CDR2 SQIVND (reference sequence). The CDR3 extends over 15 amino acids. The CDR3 sequence: CASSAPGTAYNEQFF. CDR3 DNA sequence: TGTGCCAGTAGTGCCCCCGGGACAGCATACAATGAGCAGTTCTTC.

J is TRBJ2-7 and V is TRBV5-1; D may be TRBD1 (6 bases). This CDR3 comprises 16 residues. Per germline, CDR1 SGHRS and CDR2 YFSETQ. V lost 0 bases to trimming and J lost 1 base, with 14 bases between them. In DNA form, the CDR3 reads TGCGCCAGCAGCTTGGGAGGACAGCTTAAGTCCTACGAGCAGTACTTC. Its translation is CASSLGGQLKSYEQYF.

CDR3 sequence: CASSHPTGGIGYTF. The CDR3 region has the DNA TGCGCCAGCAGCCACCCGACAGGGGGTATAGGCTACACCTTC. This chain links TRBV5-1 with TRBJ1-2; 9 bases are shared with TRBD1. CDR3 length equals 14 residues. Germline lookup yields CDR1 SGHRS and CDR2 YFSETQ. V lost 4 bases to trimming and J lost 8 bases; unmatched junction nucleotides: 9.

J is TRBJ2-1 and V is TRBV11-3, with no clear D. V gave up 3 bases and J gave up 7 bases, with 16 bases separating them. The CDR3 loop spans 15 amino acids. Germline V lookup: CDR1 SGHNT, CDR2 YENEEA. The DNA of the CDR3 is TGTGCCAGCAGCTTTAGTCTCGCTACGTCAAATGAGCAGTTCTTC. It specifies CASSFSLATSNEQFF.

This clone was counted a few times. The chain is built from TRBV6-5 and TRBJ1-1; no clear D. The V gene lost 4 bases and the J gene lost 10 bases, with 13 bases spanning the gap. The germline gives CDR1 MNHEY, CDR2 SVGAGI. This CDR3 region has 12 residues. CDR3 in amino acids: CASSSPGIGAFF. The CDR3 nucleotides are TGTGCCAGCAGTTCACCGGGAATCGGAGCTTTCTTT.

This sequence joins TRBV20-1 and TRBJ2-7, with unresolved D. The CDR3 has 10 amino acids. Germline-derived CDR1 and CDR2 are DFQATT and SNEGSKA (reference sequence). Trimming removed 6 bases from V and 9 bases from J, with 12 bases in between. DNA for the CDR3: TGCAGTGCGAGTAAAGGCGGGCAGTACTTC. It translates to CSASKGGQYF.

This chain links TRBV6-1 with TRBJ1-5; D unresolved. Germline V gives CDR1 MNHNS, CDR2 SASEGT. The ends were cut back, 2 bases at V and 3 bases at J, with 8 bases in the middle. The CDR3 is 14 amino acids. CDR3 nucleotide sequence: TGTGCCAGCAGTGAAATGAGTTACAATCAGCCCCAGCATTTT. Protein: CASSEMSYNQPQHF.

The chain is built from TRBV6-6 and TRBJ2-2; the D is unclear. The CDR3 totals 13 residues. Germline values: CDR1 MNHNY, CDR2 SVGAGI (reference sequence). V lost 7 bases and J lost 3, with 9 bases in between. The CDR3 bases are TGTGCCAGCACCCGGTCCCACACCGGGGAGCTGTTTTTT. Its protein is CASTRSHTGELFF.

A word on this clone: The junction and the germline gene differ at one end; a read error may be behind it. This chain connects TRBV14 to TRBJ2-3, with D tentatively TRBD2 (6 bases). The CDR3 is made up of 15 amino acids. Germline V lookup: CDR1 SGHDN, CDR2 FVKESK. The CDR3 bases are TGTGCCAGCAGCAAAGAAAACCGACTAGTCGATACGCAGTATTTT. Amino acid sequence: CASSKENRLVDTQYF.

The V gene is TRBV5-1, the J gene TRBJ2-7, with D perhaps matching TRBD1 (6 bases). CDR3 length: 15 residues. V lost 0 bases, J lost 0 bases, and 10 bases lay in between. Germline CDR1 reads SGHRS; CDR2 reads YFSETQ. DNA of the CDR3: TGCGCCAGCAGCTTGGGACAGGCCCACTCCTACGAGCAGTACTTC. Translation gives CASSLGQAHSYEQYF.

This clone was counted a few times. The V call is TRBV30, the J call TRBJ1-2, with D perhaps TRBD1 (6 bases). The V end was cut by 2 bases, the J end by 8 bases, with 12 bases between. The CDR3 spans 12 residues. Germline loops: CDR1 GTSNPN, CDR2 SVGIG (reference sequence). The CDR3 nucleotides read TGTGCCTGGAGTCCCAGGGGATCGGGCTACACCTTC. This codes for CAWSPRGSGYTF.

The J gene is TRBJ1-1, the V gene TRBV9, with TRBD1 identical over 9 bases. Germline loops: CDR1 SGDLS, CDR2 YYNGEE. V trimming: 0 bases; J trimming: 1 base; junction bases outside the gene matches: 1. This CDR3 has 15 residues. The CDR3 coding sequence is TGTGCCAGCAGCGTAGTGACAGGGGGGAACACTGAAGCTTTCTTT. Its protein is CASSVVTGGNTEAFF.

The V and J genes are TRBV3-1 (or the pseudogene TRBV3-2) and TRBJ2-7; D unclear. The CDR3 has 16 residues. With 4 bases removed from V and 0 bases from J, the gap between germline ends came to 16 bases. Germline assignment: CDR1 LGHDT and CDR2 YNNKEL (reference sequence). The CDR3 region is CASSPSPIPGSYEQYF. DNA of the CDR3: TGTGCCAGCAGCCCGTCTCCCATACCGGGCTCCTACGAGCAGTACTTC.

This clone was detected only a few times. The chain recombines TRBV4-1 with TRBJ2-3; the match to TRBD2 covers 7 bases. CDR1 is MGHRA, CDR2 YSYEKL, per germline. V gave up 0 bases and J gave up 2 bases; unmatched junction bases: 8. The CDR3 is made up of 17 amino acids. The CDR3 nucleotides are TGCGCCAGCAGCCAAGAACGGCTAGCGGAATTCACAGATACGCAGTATTTT. Translating gives CASSQERLAEFTDTQYF.

V is TRBV7-2 and J is TRBJ1-1; D is ambiguous. In germline, CDR1 is SGHTA, CDR2 FQGNSA. This CDR3 is built from 15 residues. Deletions cut 5 bases from V and 1 base from J, with 14 bases between. This CDR3 reads CASSPRQNQNTEAFF. The CDR3 region has the DNA TGTGCCAGCAGCCCCAGGCAGAACCAGAACACTGAAGCTTTCTTT.

The V call is TRBV5-1, the J call TRBJ1-4, with D uncertain. Trimming left V 0 bases short and J 5 bases short, with 8 bases between. The CDR3 spans 14 residues. Germline lookup yields CDR1 SGHRS and CDR2 YFSETQ. The CDR3 nucleotides read TGCGCCAGCAGCTTGGTTGGAGGGAATGAAAAACTGTTTTTT. Its protein is CASSLVGGNEKLFF.

J is TRBJ2-7 and V is TRBV7-2; D unclear. Germline CDR1 and CDR2: SGHTA and FQGNSA. Trimming took 4 bases from V and 5 from J, leaving 15 bases between them. CDR3 size: 14 residues. The CDR3 here is CASSSPTEPDEQYF. For the CDR3, the DNA is TGTGCCAGCAGCTCGCCGACGGAGCCCGACGAGCAGTACTTC.

The gene calls are TRBV28 and TRBJ1-2, with 9 bases aligning to TRBD1. This CDR3 is 14 amino acids long. CDR1 MDHEN and CDR2 SYDVKM come from the germline V gene. Germline trimming cut 5 bases from V and 3 bases from J; bases unmatched to any gene: 4. CDR3 amino acids: CASSPYRGHYGYTF. In DNA, the CDR3 is TGTGCCAGCAGTCCTTACAGGGGGCACTATGGCTACACCTTC.